This entry lists 29 T cell receptor beta chains sequenced from one sample in a study of T cell responses to AZD1222 COVID-19 vaccine. Generated by immunoSEQ multiplex PCR, the TCRdb table keeps only in-frame clones and is missing some. The repertoire holds roughly 100,000 clones, with about nine tenths as singletons. The sample in question was peripheral blood, obtained on day 0 of AZD1222 vaccination. These receptors came from an adult in good health.

This chain connects TRBV5-8 to TRBJ1-2, with a weak D call TRBD1 (5 bases). V lost 4 bases to trimming and J lost 6 bases, with 13 bases between them. CDR1 is SGHTS, CDR2 YDEGEE, per germline. CDR3 length equals 13 residues. The CDR3 protein is CASSPYEGHGYTF. As DNA, the CDR3 is TGTGCCAGCAGCCCTTATGAGGGACATGGCTACACCTTC.

This sequence joins TRBV18 and TRBJ2-7; 14 positions agree with TRBD2. With V trimmed by 1 base and J by 4 bases, 6 bases remained unmatched. Germline values: CDR1 KGHSH, CDR2 LQKENI. The CDR3 is made up of 17 amino acids. The CDR3 region has the DNA TGTGCCAGCTCACCACTACCGGGACTAGCGGGGGTATACGAGCAGTACTTC. As protein: CASSPLPGLAGVYEQYF.

This clone was picked up a small number of times. Other nucleotide sequences in the sample specify the same CDR3. The CDR3 DNA is TGTGCCAGCAGTTTGGGCGGTTATAGCAATCAGCCCCAGCATTTT. This sequence encodes CASSLGGYSNQPQHF. The rearrangement links TRBV7-9 to TRBJ1-5; D is unresolved. There are 15 residues in the CDR3. The germline V gene encodes CDR1 SEHNR and CDR2 FQNEAQ (reference sequence). V was clipped by 6 bases and J by 0 bases, with 12 bases between them.

This clone was seen once. The chain joins TRBV27 to TRBJ2-1; D is perhaps TRBD2 (5 bases). V shed 2 bases and J shed 4 bases, with 6 bases lying between them. This CDR3 has 13 residues. Germline CDR1 and CDR2: MNHEY and SMNVEV (reference sequence). As DNA, the CDR3 is TGTGCCAGCAGTTTAGCGGGTTACAATGAGCAGTTCTTC. This sequence encodes CASSLAGYNEQFF.

The chain combines TRBV7-2 with TRBJ2-7; TRBD2 might be the D (5 bases). The germline CDR1 and CDR2 sequences are SGHTA and FQGNSA. CDR3 length: 13 amino acids. Trimming pared 8 bases from V and 3 bases from J, leaving 14 bases between. The CDR3: CASAGPRGYEQYF. The CDR3 coding sequence is TGTGCCAGCGCGGGCCCTCGGGGCTACGAGCAGTACTTC.

The chain is built from TRBV4-1 and TRBJ1-2; D gene unclear. The CDR3 spans 13 residues. Germline V gene data show CDR1 as MGHRA and CDR2 as YSYEKL. Trimming removed 4 bases from V and 3 bases from J, with 9 bases in between. CDR3 DNA sequence: TGCGCCAGCAGCCCGCGAAGCGACTATGGCTACACCTTC. Encoded protein: CASSPRSDYGYTF.

The chain links TRBV24-1 to TRBJ1-2; TRBD1 might be the D (6 bases). Germline values: CDR1 KGHDR, CDR2 SFDVKD. V lost 4 bases and J 4 bases, leaving 9 bases between the germline ends. The CDR3 runs to 13 residues. CDR3 DNA: TGTGCCACCAGTGAGGACAGCTTCTATGGCTACACCTTC. Residues: CATSEDSFYGYTF.

This chain joins TRBV2 and TRBJ1-6; TRBD1 might be the D (5 bases). The CDR3 runs 13 residues. CDR1 and CDR2 from the germline V gene are SNHLY and FYNNEI. The ends were cut back, 9 bases at V and 6 bases at J, with 12 bases in the middle. The CDR3 DNA reads TGTGCCAGTAACAGGCAGCTTAATTCACCCCTCCACTTT. Its protein is CASNRQLNSPLHF. The full variable domain, rest sourced from reference TRBV2 and TRBJ1-6, is EPEVTQTPSHQVTQMGQEVILRCVPISNHLYFYWYRQILGQKVEFLVSFYNNEISEKSEIFDDQFSVERPDGSNFTLKIRSTKLEDSAMYFCASNRQLNSPLHFGNGTRLTVT.

This chain links TRBV6-5 with TRBJ1-1; TRBD1 matches at 10 bases. Germline V gives CDR1 MNHEY, CDR2 SVGAGI. This CDR3 contains 13 residues. The junction had 7 bases not matched to a gene; V was cut back by 4 bases and J by 11 bases. The CDR3 DNA follows: TGTGCCAGCAGTTCGACAGGGGGCGGGAGGGCTTTCTTT. Amino acids: CASSSTGGGRAFF.

As for this clone: Other DNA sequences from this sample encode an identical CDR3 as well. The chain uses TRBV18 and TRBJ2-5; no clear D. The germline V gene has CDR1 KGHSH and CDR2 LQKENI. The CDR3 extends over 11 amino acids. V gave up 3 bases and J gave up 2 bases, with 1 base separating them. The CDR3 DNA reads TGTGCCAGCTCACCGCAAGAGACCCAGTACTTC. Translation: CASSPQETQYF.

This clone appeared a single time. The chain combines TRBV21-1 with TRBJ2-5; the D call TRBD2 from the table was never checked on the DNA. TRBV21-1 is a listed pseudogene. The CDR3 is 14 amino acids. CDR3 in DNA: TGTGCCAGCAGCAAAGCGCGCCGGGGAGACGCCCAGTACTTC. Encoded protein: CASSKARRGDAQYF.

V gene TRBV6-2 or TRBV6-3 combines with J gene TRBJ1-2; weak D call: TRBD1 (6 bases). This CDR3 has 12 amino acids. CDR1 and CDR2 from the germline V gene are MNHEY and SVGEGT. Trimming left V 4 bases short and J 13 bases short, with 16 bases between. CDR3: CASSSDSLQFTF. The CDR3, as DNA: TGTGCCAGCAGTTCGGACAGTCTACAGTTCACCTTC.

The chain combines TRBV12-3 or TRBV12-4 with TRBJ2-7; perhaps D is TRBD1 or TRBD2 (6 bases each). The CDR3 is 12 amino acids. Trimming removed 10 bases from V and 1 base from J, with 11 bases in between. CDR3 region: CATKGGSYEQYF. The CDR3 DNA reads TGTGCCACCAAAGGGGGGTCCTACGAGCAGTACTTC.

The CDR3 coding sequence is TGTGCCAGCAGCTGGACAGGGGGTAATCAGCCCCAGCATTTT. It is translated as CASSWTGGNQPQHF. The V and J genes are TRBV5-8 and TRBJ1-5; 10 nucleotides agree with TRBD1. This CDR3 has 14 amino acids. With 3 bases clipped from V and 4 bases from J, the junction kept 1 base outside the gene matches. Germline CDR1 is SGHTS and CDR2 is YDEGEE.

CDR3 residues: CAWSRGTITEAFF. The CDR3 DNA is TGTGCCTGGAGTCGAGGGACAATCACTGAAGCTTTCTTT. The chain combines TRBV30 with TRBJ1-1; D may be TRBD1 (6 bases). The ends were cut back, 2 bases at V and 4 bases at J, with 11 bases in the middle. Germline V gene sequence: CDR1 GTSNPN, CDR2 SVGIG (reference sequence). CDR3 size: 13 residues.

This sequence joins TRBV24-1 and TRBJ1-2, with D possibly matching TRBD1 (6 bases). Germline CDR1 is KGHDR and CDR2 is SFDVKD. The germline V and J ends were trimmed by 3 bases and 5 bases, with 12 bases remaining between them. This CDR3 has 14 residues. Here the CDR3 reads CATSDPGAEYGYTF. CDR3 sequence (DNA): TGTGCCACCAGTGATCCAGGGGCTGAATATGGCTACACCTTC.

The chain combines TRBV6-5 with TRBJ1-2, with 7 bases that match TRBD1. V lost 4 bases and J lost 2; bases outside the gene matches: 4. Germline CDR1 and CDR2: MNHEY and SVGAGI. The CDR3 has 14 amino acids. This CDR3 reads CASSFLTGNYGYTF. The CDR3 DNA reads TGTGCCAGCAGTTTTTTGACAGGGAACTATGGCTACACCTTC.

The chain joins TRBV11-2 to TRBJ2-7; maybe TRBD2 (5 bases). This CDR3 is 14 amino acids long. The V end was cut by 1 base, the J end by 1 base, with 8 bases between. Germline-derived CDR1 and CDR2 are SGHAT and FQNNGV. CDR3 sequence: CASSLGTSSYEQYF. In DNA form, the CDR3 reads TGTGCCAGCAGCTTAGGTACTAGTTCCTACGAGCAGTACTTC.

CDR3 sequence: CASSLFPAGGGETQYF. Written as DNA, the CDR3 is TGTGCCAGCAGTTTATTCCCGGCAGGGGGAGGAGAGACCCAGTACTTC. The gene calls are TRBV28 and TRBJ2-5; perhaps TRBD1 as D (7 bases). Germline assignment: CDR1 MDHEN and CDR2 SYDVKM. The CDR3 loop spans 16 amino acids. V lost 1 base and J 4 bases, leaving 16 bases between the germline ends.

The chain joins TRBV5-4 to TRBJ2-1, with D possibly matching TRBD1 (6 bases). V was cut by 4 bases and J by 3 bases, with 14 bases left in between. The germline V gene encodes CDR1 SGHNT and CDR2 YYREEE (reference sequence). CDR3 size: 15 residues. CDR3 protein: CASSLPGQGYNEQFF. The CDR3, as DNA: TGTGCCAGCAGCCTACCGGGACAAGGCTACAATGAGCAGTTCTTC. The variable domain in full, with the rest retrieved from reference TRBV5-4 and TRBJ2-1, is ETGVTQSPTHLIKTRGQQVTLRCSSQSGHNTVSWYQQALGQGPQFIFQYYREEENGRGNFPPRFSGLQFPNYSSELNVNALELDDSALYLCASSLPGQGYNEQFFGPGTRLTVL.

The V gene is TRBV5-1, the J gene TRBJ1-6; TRBD1 matches at 8 bases. The junction had 11 bases not matched to a gene; V was cut back by 3 bases and J by 0 bases. The CDR3 sequence is 19 residues long. The germline V gene has CDR1 SGHRS and CDR2 YFSETQ. CDR3 nucleotides: TGCGCCAGCAGCTCCAGGGGACAGGCCAACCCCTCCTATAATTCACCCCTCCACTTT. Amino acids: CASSSRGQANPSYNSPLHF.

The chain uses TRBV11-2 and TRBJ2-2, with TRBD2 matching over 8 bases. The CDR3 is 16 amino acids. J gave up 5 bases and V 3 bases, and 8 bases lay outside the gene matches. CDR1 is SGHAT and CDR2 is FQNNGV in the germline V gene. The CDR3 sequence: CASSLVAGMRTGELFF. Written as DNA, the CDR3 is TGTGCCAGCAGCTTGGTAGCGGGGATGAGGACCGGGGAGCTGTTTTTT. The variable domain in full, completed from reference TRBV11-2 and TRBJ2-2, reads EAGVAQSPRYKIIEKRQSVAFWCNPISGHATLYWYQQILGQGPKLLIQFQNNGVVDDSQLPKDRFSAERLKGVDSTLKIQPAKLEDSAVYLCASSLVAGMRTGELFFGEGSRLTVL.

The gene calls are TRBV10-3 and TRBJ1-1; D perhaps matches TRBD1 (6 bases). Germline V gene lookup returns CDR1 ENHRY and CDR2 SYGVKD. Trimming removed 8 bases at V and 6 bases at J, with 16 bases between. The CDR3 extends over 13 amino acids. The CDR3 loop is CAIGLDNRAEAFF. The CDR3 bases are TGTGCCATCGGTCTCGACAACAGGGCTGAAGCTTTCTTT.

The chain is built from TRBV10-3 and TRBJ2-7; 9 bases agree with TRBD1. The germline V gene encodes CDR1 ENHRY and CDR2 SYGVKD. After removal of 2 bases from V and 4 bases from J, the junction contained 3 bases not matched to a gene. The CDR3 sequence is 14 residues long. CDR3 nucleotides: TGTGCCATCAGTGAGACAGGGGGCAAGTACGAGCAGTACTTC. Translation gives CAISETGGKYEQYF.

The rearrangement joins TRBV2 to TRBJ2-2; D could derive from TRBD1 or TRBD2 (6 bases each). The germline V gene has CDR1 SNHLY and CDR2 FYNNEI. The CDR3 totals 14 residues. Between the trimmed V and J ends, which lost 5 bases and 3 bases, there was a span of 10 bases. In nucleotides, the CDR3 is TGTGCCAGCAGTTGGGGGGCGTACACCGGGGAGCTGTTTTTT. Translation gives CASSWGAYTGELFF.

The chain is built from TRBV5-6 and TRBJ1-6; no clear D. The length of the CDR3 is 16 residues. The germline CDR1 and CDR2 sequences are SGHDT and YYEEEE. V was clipped by 0 bases and J by 4 bases, with 11 bases between them. DNA of the CDR3: TGTGCCAGCAGCTTGGGACAAGACTGGTATAATTCACCCCTCCACTTT. Protein sequence: CASSLGQDWYNSPLHF.

This chain connects TRBV28 to TRBJ1-3; no definite D call. The ends were cut back, 3 bases at V and 4 bases at J, with 4 bases in the middle. This CDR3 region has 12 residues. CDR1 and CDR2 (germline): MDHEN, SYDVKM. The CDR3 here is CASSFVGNTIYF. CDR3 DNA: TGTGCCAGCAGTTTCGTAGGAAACACCATATATTTT.

The chain is built from TRBV27 and TRBJ2-7, with D maybe TRBD2 (5 bases). The CDR3 runs to 17 residues. V lost 4 bases and J lost 2, with 21 bases in between. Germline CDR1 and CDR2: MNHEY and SMNVEV (reference sequence). CDR3 in DNA: TGTGCCAGCAGTTCCGTTTCGGCGGAGCGGTTGGCCTACGAGCAGTACTTC. It encodes CASSSVSAERLAYEQYF.

The V call is TRBV9, the J call TRBJ2-2, with D perhaps matching TRBD2 (6 bases). V shed 3 bases and J shed 4 bases, with 10 bases lying between them. Germline-derived CDR1 and CDR2 are SGDLS and YYNGEE. The CDR3 is made up of 14 amino acids. The CDR3 protein is CASSAGTFTGELFF. The CDR3 DNA follows: TGTGCCAGCAGCGCCGGGACTTTCACCGGGGAGCTGTTTTTT.